A selection of T cell receptor beta chains follows, all from one sample in a study of graft-versus-host responses after intestinal transplantation. Antigens of these TCRs are unknown. The protocol was immunoSEQ multiplex PCR, while the TCRdb copy is restricted to in-frame clones and leaves out a portion. The table records more than 70,000 clones, roughly 80% of them present only once. The input for sequencing was unstimulated CD4+ T cells sorted from spleen or lymph node cells, taken before intestinal transplant. The receptors here all came from a human donor who received an intestinal transplant. Each CDR3 is given with its conserved first and last residue. D genes are given only for firm matches. Some rows have no size entry. The others give once, few or many, or a class for an expanded clone.

>-|few|15|TRBV30|TRBJ2-2
CAWSGSQGITGELFF
TGTGCCTGGAGTGGTTCACAGGGTATCACCGGGGAGCTGTTTTTT
>TRBD2|-|18|TRBV4-1|TRBJ2-5
CASSPRLAGGQEKETQYF
TGCGCCAGCAGCCCCAGACTAGCGGGAGGACAGGAAAAAGAGACCCAGTACTTC
>-|-|15|TRBV18|TRBJ2-1
CASSPISGSSNEQFF
TGTGCCAGCTCACCGATTTCGGGGAGCAGCAATGAGCAGTTCTTC
>-|-|14|TRBV4-2|TRBJ2-3
CASSPYRSGDTQYF
TGTGCCAGCAGCCCCTACCGATCCGGGGATACGCAGTATTTT
>TRBD2|-|15|TRBV29-1|TRBJ2-7
CSVRPTSGGLSEQYF
TGCAGCGTTCGCCCCACTAGCGGGGGGTTGTCCGAGCAGTACTTC
>-|-|14|TRBV4-2|TRBJ2-3
CASSQEWGADTQYF
TGTGCCAGCAGCCAAGAGTGGGGGGCAGATACGCAGTATTTT
>-|-|13|TRBV29-1|TRBJ2-7
CSVGYGTGYEQYF
TGCAGCGTTGGATACGGTACGGGCTACGAGCAGTACTTC
>TRBD1|-|15|TRBV5-1|TRBJ2-3
CASTSGTADTDTQYF
TGCGCCAGCACCTCTGGGACAGCTGACACAGATACGCAGTATTTT
>-|once|17|TRBV30|TRBJ1-2
CAWSRSGKQRKNYGYTF
TGTGCCTGGAGTCGAAGTGGCAAGCAGAGGAAGAACTATGGCTACACCTTC
>TRBD2|-|17|TRBV28|TRBJ2-3
CASSPGTSGRWTDTQYF
TGTGCCAGCAGTCCAGGGACTAGCGGGAGGTGGACAGATACGCAGTATTTT
>TRBD1|-|15|TRBV10-3|TRBJ2-6
CAISGTVSGANVLTF
TGTGCCATCAGCGGGACAGTCTCTGGGGCCAACGTCCTGACTTTC
>-|-|18|TRBV5-4|TRBJ1-6
CASSRTAQKSSYNSPLHF
TGTGCCAGCAGCCGGACAGCCCAGAAGAGCTCCTATAATTCACCCCTCCACTTT
>-|-|14|TRBV28|TRBJ1-3
CASREQGSGNTIYF
TGTGCCAGCAGGGAACAGGGCTCTGGAAACACCATATATTTT
>-|-|15|TRBV7-3|TRBJ2-2
CASSLTRSNTGELFF
TGTGCCAGCAGCTTAACCCGGTCGAACACCGGGGAGCTGTTTTTT
>TRBD2|-|13|TRBV7-6|TRBJ2-7
CASSSYSGSEQYF
TGTGCCAGCAGCTCGTATAGCGGGTCCGAGCAGTACTTC
>-|-|15|TRBV7-2|TRBJ1-1
CASIHSRQINTEAFF
TGTGCCAGCATCCACTCCCGACAGATAAACACTGAAGCTTTCTTT
>TRBD2|-|13|TRBV28|TRBJ2-5
CASRGTSDGTQYF
TGTGCCAGCAGAGGGACTAGCGATGGGACCCAGTACTTC
>TRBD1|-|12|TRBV6-6|TRBJ1-5
CATDRGEQPQHF
TGTGCCACGGACAGGGGGGAACAGCCCCAGCATTTT
>TRBD2|-|13|TRBV29-1|TRBJ2-1
CSVPGLTYNEQFF
TGCAGCGTTCCGGGACTAACCTACAATGAGCAGTTCTTC
>TRBD1|-|15|TRBV28|TRBJ1-1
CASSFIGTGDTEAFF
TGTGCCAGCAGTTTTATCGGGACAGGCGACACTGAAGCTTTCTTT
>-|few|13|TRBV2|TRBJ1-2
CASSPLTNYGYTF
TGTGCCAGCAGTCCGCTAACTAACTATGGCTACACCTTC
>TRBD2|-|16|TRBV6-7|TRBJ2-7
CASSSRGDSGGYEQYF
TGTGCCAGCAGTTCCCGGGGGGATAGCGGGGGTTACGAGCAGTACTTC
>-|-|14|TRBV6-5|TRBJ1-3
CASPLTETGNTIYF
TGTGCCAGTCCCCTGACGGAGACTGGAAACACCATATATTTT
>TRBD2|-|15|TRBV28|TRBJ2-7
CASSFKRGGTYEQYF
TGTGCCAGCAGTTTTAAGCGGGGGGGTACCTACGAGCAGTACTTC
>TRBD2|once|15|TRBV7-2|TRBJ2-1
CASSLTSGPYNEQFF
TGTGCCAGCAGCTTAACTAGCGGCCCCTACAATGAGCAGTTCTTC
>TRBD1|few|14|TRBV7-9|TRBJ1-4
CASSLGGTNEKLFF
TGTGCCAGCAGCCTAGGGGGCACTAATGAAAAACTGTTTTTT
>-|-|12|TRBV10-3|TRBJ1-1
CAISNDRFNAFF
TGTGCCATCAGCAATGACAGGTTTAACGCTTTCTTT